The T cell receptor (beta chain) under discussion was sequenced for a study of cytotoxic CD8 clonotypes in ibrutinib-treated CLL. Study overall: Collecting the response samples happened after a median 12 months of treatment, with a range of 6 to 36. General study findings and limits: Shared public clonotypes were rare, and on treatment they either got smaller or stayed the same.

CDR1 is SGHRS, CDR2 YFSETQ, per germline. V lost 5 bases to trimming and J lost 0 bases, with 21 bases between them. This CDR3 has 19 residues. This table comes from immunoSEQ multiplex PCR, and its TCRdb copy is limited to in-frame clones, with some not included. The sample consists of just over 200,000 clones, just under 80% of them appearing once. Regarding this clone: Its antigen is undetermined.

The chain joins TRBV5-1 to TRBJ1-6; D is unresolved. The specimen was PBMCs, collected after 12 months of ibrutinib treatment. This receptor was taken from a human donor with chronic lymphocytic leukemia. CDR3 protein: CASRSGPGFFSSYNSPLHF. CDR3 nucleotides: TGCGCCAGCAGGTCGGGCCCCGGATTTTTTAGCTCCTATAATTCACCCCTCCACTTT.